This T cell receptor (beta chain) was sequenced during a study of blood T cell repertoires in COVID-19. Study details: Specimens from acute and convalescent COVID-19 originated in the United States, Italy and Spain. PBMCs, B-cell-depleted T cells, or T cells were the source of the cDNA or gDNA that made up the material.

CDR1 and CDR2 (germline): LGHNA, YNFKEQ. V dropped 4 bases and J dropped 0 bases, with 13 bases sitting between them. This CDR3 comprises 15 residues. As processed by the authors: Amplification from reference gene primers served as the basis for estimated nucleated cell counts. Sequenced by immunoSEQ multiplex PCR; TCRdb stores in-frame clones only, minus some. The D gene and trimming were derived from the DNA, and the V and J assignments and clone size from that table. The sample yields about 87,000 clones, 80% to 90% seen once. Sequenced input: peripheral blood. This chain uses TRBV4-2 with TRBJ2-7; D is possibly TRBD1 (5 bases). This receptor was identified in a man older than 75 with acute or convalescent COVID-19. This chain's CDR3 is CASSLRRGSSYEQYF. The CDR3 DNA follows: TGTGCCAGCAGCCTCAGAAGGGGCAGCTCCTACGAGCAGTACTTC.